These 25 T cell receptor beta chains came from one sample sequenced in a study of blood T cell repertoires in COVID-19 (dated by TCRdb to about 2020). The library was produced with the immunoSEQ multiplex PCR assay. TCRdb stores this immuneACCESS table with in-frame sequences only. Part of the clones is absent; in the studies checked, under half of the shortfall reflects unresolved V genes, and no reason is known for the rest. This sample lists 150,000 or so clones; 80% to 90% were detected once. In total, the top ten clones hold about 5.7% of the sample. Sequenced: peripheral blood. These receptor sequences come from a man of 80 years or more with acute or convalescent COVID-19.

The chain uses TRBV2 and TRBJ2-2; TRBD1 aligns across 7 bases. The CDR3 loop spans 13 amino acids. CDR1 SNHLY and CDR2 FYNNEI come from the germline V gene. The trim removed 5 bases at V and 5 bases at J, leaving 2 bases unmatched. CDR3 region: CASSIRGTGELFF. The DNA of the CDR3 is TGTGCCAGCAGTATCAGGGGGACCGGGGAGCTGTTTTTT.

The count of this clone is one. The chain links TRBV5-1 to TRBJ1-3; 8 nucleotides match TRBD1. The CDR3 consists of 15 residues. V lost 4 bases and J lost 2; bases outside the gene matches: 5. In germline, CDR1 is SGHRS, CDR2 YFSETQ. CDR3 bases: TGCGCCAGCAGCACGCTACAGGGGGCTGGAAACACCATATATTTT. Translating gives CASSTLQGAGNTIYF. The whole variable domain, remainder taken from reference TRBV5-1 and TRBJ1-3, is KAGVTQTPRYLIKTRGQQVTLSCSPISGHRSVSWYQQTPGQGLQFLFEYFSETQRNKGNFPGRFSGRQFSNSRSEMNVSTLELGDSALYLCASSTLQGAGNTIYFGEGSWLTVV.

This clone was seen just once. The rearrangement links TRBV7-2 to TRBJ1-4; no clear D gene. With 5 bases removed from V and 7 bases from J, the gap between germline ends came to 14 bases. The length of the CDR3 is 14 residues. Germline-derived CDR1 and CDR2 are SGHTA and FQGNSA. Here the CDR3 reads CASSPRLAGEKLFF. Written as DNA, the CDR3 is TGTGCCAGCAGCCCCCGGTTAGCGGGTGAAAAACTGTTTTTT.

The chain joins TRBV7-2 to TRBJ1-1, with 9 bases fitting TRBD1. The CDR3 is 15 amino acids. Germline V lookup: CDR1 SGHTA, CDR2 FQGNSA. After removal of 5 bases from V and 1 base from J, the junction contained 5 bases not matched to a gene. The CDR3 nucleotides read TGTGCCAGCAGCACCCGGACAGGGGCGAACACTGAAGCTTTCTTT. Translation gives CASSTRTGANTEAFF.

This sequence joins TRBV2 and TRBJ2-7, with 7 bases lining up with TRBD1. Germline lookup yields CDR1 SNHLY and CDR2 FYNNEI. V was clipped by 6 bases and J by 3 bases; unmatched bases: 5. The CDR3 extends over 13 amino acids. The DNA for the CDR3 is TGTGCCAGCAGAGATGACAGGGTCTACGAGCAGTACTTC. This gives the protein CASRDDRVYEQYF.

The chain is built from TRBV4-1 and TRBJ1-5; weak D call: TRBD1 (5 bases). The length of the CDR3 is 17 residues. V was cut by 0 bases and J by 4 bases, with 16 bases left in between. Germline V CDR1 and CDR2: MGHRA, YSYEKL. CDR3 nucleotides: TGCGCCAGCAGCCAAGATTCTTCACAGGTTAAAAATCAGCCCCAGCATTTT. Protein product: CASSQDSSQVKNQPQHF.

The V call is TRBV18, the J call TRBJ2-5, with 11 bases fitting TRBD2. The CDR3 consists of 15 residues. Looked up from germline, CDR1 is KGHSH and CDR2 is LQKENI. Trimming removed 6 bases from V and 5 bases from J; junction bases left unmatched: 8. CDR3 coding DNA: TGTGCCAGCTCGCTGACTAGCGGGGTCGGGGAGACCCAGTACTTC. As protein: CASSLTSGVGETQYF.

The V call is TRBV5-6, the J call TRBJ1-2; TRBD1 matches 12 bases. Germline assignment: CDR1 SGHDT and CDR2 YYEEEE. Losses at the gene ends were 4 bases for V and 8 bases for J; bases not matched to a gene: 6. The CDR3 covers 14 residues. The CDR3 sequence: CASSEGQGAGGYTF. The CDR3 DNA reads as TGTGCCAGCAGCGAGGGACAGGGGGCCGGAGGCTACACCTTC.

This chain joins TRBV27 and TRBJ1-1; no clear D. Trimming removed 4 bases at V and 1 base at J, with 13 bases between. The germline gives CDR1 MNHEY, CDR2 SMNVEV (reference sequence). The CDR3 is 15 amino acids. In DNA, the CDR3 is TGTGCCAGCAGTTCCCCCAGACTTAAGAACACTGAAGCTTTCTTT. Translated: CASSSPRLKNTEAFF.

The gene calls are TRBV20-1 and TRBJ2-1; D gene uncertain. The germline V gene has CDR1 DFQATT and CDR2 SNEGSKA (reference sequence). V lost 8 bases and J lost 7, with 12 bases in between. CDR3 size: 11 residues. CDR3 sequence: CSPKPGNEQFF. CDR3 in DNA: TGCAGTCCGAAGCCAGGTAATGAGCAGTTCTTC.

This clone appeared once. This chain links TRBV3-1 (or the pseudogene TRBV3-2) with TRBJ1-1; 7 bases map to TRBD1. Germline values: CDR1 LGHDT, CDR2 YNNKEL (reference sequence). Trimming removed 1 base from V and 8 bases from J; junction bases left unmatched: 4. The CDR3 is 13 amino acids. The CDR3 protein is CASSQAATGEAFF. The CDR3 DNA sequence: TGTGCCAGCAGCCAAGCGGCGACAGGGGAAGCTTTCTTT.

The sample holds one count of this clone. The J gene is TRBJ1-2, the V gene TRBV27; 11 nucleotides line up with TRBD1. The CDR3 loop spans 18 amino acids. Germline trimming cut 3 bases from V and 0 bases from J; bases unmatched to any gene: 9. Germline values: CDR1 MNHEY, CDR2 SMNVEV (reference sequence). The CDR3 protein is CASSLGPGQGGPNYGYTF. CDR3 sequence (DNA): TGTGCCAGCAGTTTGGGTCCGGGACAGGGGGGACCTAACTATGGCTACACCTTC.

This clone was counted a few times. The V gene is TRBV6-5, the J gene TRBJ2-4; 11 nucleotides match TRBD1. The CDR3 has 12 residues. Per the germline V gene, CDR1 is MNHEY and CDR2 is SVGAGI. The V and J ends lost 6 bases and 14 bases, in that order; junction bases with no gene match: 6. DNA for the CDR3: TGTGCCAGCAGCCCGGGACAGGGGGAGAAGTACTTC. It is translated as CASSPGQGEKYF.

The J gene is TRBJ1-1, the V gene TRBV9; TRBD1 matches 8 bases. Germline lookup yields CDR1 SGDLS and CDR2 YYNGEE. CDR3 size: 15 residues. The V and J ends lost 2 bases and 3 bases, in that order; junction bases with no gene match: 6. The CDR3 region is CASSVEQGAHTEAFF. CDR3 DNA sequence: TGTGCCAGCAGCGTCGAGCAGGGGGCTCACACTGAAGCTTTCTTT.

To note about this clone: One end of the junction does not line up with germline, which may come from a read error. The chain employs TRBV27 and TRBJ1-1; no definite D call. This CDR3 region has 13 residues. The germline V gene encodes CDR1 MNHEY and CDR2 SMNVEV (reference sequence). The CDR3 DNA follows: TGTGCCAGCAGTATACAACTGAACAGTGAAGCTTTCTTT. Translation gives CASSIQLNSEAFF.

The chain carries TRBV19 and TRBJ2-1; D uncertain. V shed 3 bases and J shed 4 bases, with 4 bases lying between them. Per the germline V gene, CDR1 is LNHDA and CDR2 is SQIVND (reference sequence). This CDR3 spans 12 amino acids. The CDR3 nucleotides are TGTGCCAGTAGTATCCAGTACAATGAGCAGTTCTTC. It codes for CASSIQYNEQFF.

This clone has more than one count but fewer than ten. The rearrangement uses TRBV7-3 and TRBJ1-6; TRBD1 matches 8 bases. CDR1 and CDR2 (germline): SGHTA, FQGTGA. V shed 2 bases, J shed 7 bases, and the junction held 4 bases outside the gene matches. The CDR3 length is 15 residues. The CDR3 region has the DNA TGTGCCAGCAGCTTACTCGGACAGGGAAATTCACCCCTCCACTTT. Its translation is CASSLLGQGNSPLHF.

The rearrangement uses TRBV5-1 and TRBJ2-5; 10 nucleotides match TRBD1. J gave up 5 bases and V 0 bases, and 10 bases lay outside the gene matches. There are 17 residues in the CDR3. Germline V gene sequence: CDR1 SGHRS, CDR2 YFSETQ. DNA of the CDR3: TGCGCCAGCAGCTTGGCCACGGGACAGGGGTCGGTGGAGACCCAGTACTTC. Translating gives CASSLATGQGSVETQYF.

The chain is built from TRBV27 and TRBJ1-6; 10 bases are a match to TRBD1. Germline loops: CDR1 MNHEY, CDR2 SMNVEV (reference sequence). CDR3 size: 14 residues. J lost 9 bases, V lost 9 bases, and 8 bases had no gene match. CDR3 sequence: CASGPGTGVSPLHF. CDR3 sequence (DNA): TGTGCCAGTGGTCCCGGGACAGGGGTTTCACCCCTCCACTTT.

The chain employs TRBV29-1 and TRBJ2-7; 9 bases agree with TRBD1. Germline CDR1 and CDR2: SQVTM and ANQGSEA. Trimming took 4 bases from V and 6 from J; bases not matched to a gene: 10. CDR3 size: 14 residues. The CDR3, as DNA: TGCAGCGTTGCCCCGGGACAGGGCTTCGGCGAGCAGTACTTC. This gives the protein CSVAPGQGFGEQYF.

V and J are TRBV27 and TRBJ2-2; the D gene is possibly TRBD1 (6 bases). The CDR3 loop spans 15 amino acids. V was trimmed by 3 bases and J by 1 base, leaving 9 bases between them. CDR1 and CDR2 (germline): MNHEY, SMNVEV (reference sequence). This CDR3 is CASSLFRGNTGELFF. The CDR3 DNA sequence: TGTGCCAGCAGTTTGTTCAGGGGGAACACCGGGGAGCTGTTTTTT.

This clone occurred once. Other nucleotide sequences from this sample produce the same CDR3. CDR3 protein: CASSFTGGTEAFF. CDR3 in DNA: TGTGCCAGCAGTTTCACAGGGGGTACTGAAGCTTTCTTT. This sequence joins TRBV12-3 or TRBV12-4 and TRBJ1-1; 8 nucleotides agree with TRBD1. The V segment lost 3 bases and the J segment 5 bases; nucleotides outside the gene matches: 2. The length of the CDR3 is 13 residues.

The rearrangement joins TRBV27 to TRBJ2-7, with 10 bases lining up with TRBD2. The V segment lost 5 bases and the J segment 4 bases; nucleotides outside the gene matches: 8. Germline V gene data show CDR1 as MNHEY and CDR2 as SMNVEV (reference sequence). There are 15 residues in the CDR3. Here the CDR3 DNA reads TGTGCCAGCAGTCCCTCTAGCGGGAGTTTTTACGAGCAGTACTTC. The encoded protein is CASSPSSGSFYEQYF.

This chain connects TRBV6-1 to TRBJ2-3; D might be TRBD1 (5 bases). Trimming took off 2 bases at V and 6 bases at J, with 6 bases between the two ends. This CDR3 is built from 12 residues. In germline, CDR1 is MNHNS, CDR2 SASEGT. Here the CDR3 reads CASSEWGDTQYF. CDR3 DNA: TGTGCCAGCAGTGAATGGGGCGATACGCAGTATTTT.

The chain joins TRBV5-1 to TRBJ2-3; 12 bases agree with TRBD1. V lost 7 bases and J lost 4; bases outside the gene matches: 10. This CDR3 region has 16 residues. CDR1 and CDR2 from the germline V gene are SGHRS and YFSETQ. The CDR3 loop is CASGTGTGGASDTQYF. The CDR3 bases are TGCGCCAGCGGCACCGGGACAGGGGGCGCCTCAGATACGCAGTATTTT.